A single sample is the source of the 10 T cell receptor beta chains below, sequenced in a study of naive and memory T cell subsets (dated by TCRdb to about 2017). The study at large found these results: Naive repertoires, especially CD8, contained a few larger clonotypes, possibly memory cells re-expressing CD45RA.

Receptor amplification or capture employed UMI-ligation and nested PCR. The sequencer was an Illumina MiSeq. The beta constant-region primer consisted of an equimolar mixture of two oligonucleotides that together covered TRBC1 and TRBC2. The ligated cDNA went through four rounds of PCR with nested alpha and beta constant-region primers together with the SP2 primer. TCRdb took the public reads, trimmed them with fastp at Q25, ran MiXCR for clone calling and kept in-frame beta chains. Rows matching on CDR3 protein sequence are summarized as one entry with the most common DNA and genes. This sample is represented by around 140,000 distinct CDR3 sequences; roughly 22% of them were singletons. The top ten constitute roughly 0.1% of the sample. No antigen is known for these receptors. Sequencing was carried out using naive CD4+ T cells from blood. In light of the paper, this sample's cell subset or site label describes: naive T cells, CD45RA high CD27+. These receptors all stem from a human donor in good health.

This clonotype was observed a few times. The rearrangement joins TRBV27 to TRBJ2-1, with D perhaps TRBD1 (6 bases). The CDR3 is 15 amino acids. The V end lost 6 bases, the J end lost 8 bases, and 20 bases lay between the germline ends. The V gene's germline CDR1 is MNHEY and CDR2 SMNVEV (reference sequence). The CDR3 DNA reads TGTGCCAGCAGCCATAGGAATCTACAGGGCCATGAGCAGTTCTTC. This gives the protein CASSHRNLQGHEQFF.

The gene calls are TRBV5-1 and TRBJ2-7; no firm D call. V was trimmed by 2 bases and J by 0 bases, leaving 12 bases between them. Germline loops: CDR1 SGHRS, CDR2 YFSETQ. The CDR3 is 15 residues long. The CDR3 nucleotides are TGCGCCAGCAGCTTAGGGCAGGTGAACTCCTACGAGCAGTACTTC. Amino acid sequence: CASSLGQVNSYEQYF.

This clonotype was seen a few times. The CDR3 spells CASSDSSGGRTEQFF. The CDR3 DNA sequence: TGTGCCAGCAGTGACTCTAGCGGGGGGAGGACTGAGCAGTTCTTC. V gene TRBV6-4 combines with J gene TRBJ2-1, with 10 bases identical to TRBD2. This CDR3 is 15 amino acids long. J lost 9 bases, V lost 0 bases, and 5 bases had no gene match. Germline values: CDR1 MRHNA, CDR2 SNTAGT.

This clonotype was counted at least ten times. This rearrangement joins TRBV30 to TRBJ2-3, with D perhaps being TRBD1 or TRBD2 (5 bases each). Germline V gene data show CDR1 as GTSNPN and CDR2 as SVGIG (reference sequence). The V end was cut by 5 bases, the J end by 2 bases, with 8 bases between. The CDR3 consists of 12 residues. CDR3 coding DNA: TGTGCCTGGGGGACCACCACAGATACGCAGTATTTT. Its protein product is CAWGTTTDTQYF.

The chain carries TRBV29-1 and TRBJ2-5; perhaps TRBD1 as D (6 bases). The V gene lost 6 bases and the J gene lost 2 bases, with 16 bases spanning the gap. Germline lookup yields CDR1 SQVTM and CDR2 ANQGSEA. The length of the CDR3 is 14 residues. This chain's CDR3 is CSVHYRDIQETQYF. CDR3 nucleotides: TGCAGCGTACATTACCGGGACATACAAGAGACCCAGTACTTC.

This clonotype appeared many times. The gene calls are TRBV5-1 and TRBJ2-7, with 11 bases identical to TRBD2. The CDR3 runs 15 residues. Germline loops: CDR1 SGHRS, CDR2 YFSETQ. With V trimmed by 4 bases and J by 2 bases, 5 bases remained unmatched. CDR3 nucleotide sequence: TGCGCCAGCAGCAAAACTAGCGGGAGAGCCTACGAGCAGTACTTC. Residues: CASSKTSGRAYEQYF.

This clonotype occurred a few times. The V call is TRBV7-9, the J call TRBJ2-1; 8 nucleotides agree with TRBD1. V lost 6 bases, J lost 0 bases, and 16 bases stayed unmatched. CDR3 length: 19 amino acids. Germline V gene sequence: CDR1 SEHNR, CDR2 FQNEAQ (reference sequence). CDR3 protein: CASRPGQGKVESSYNEQFF. CDR3 in DNA: TGTGCCAGCAGACCCGGACAGGGTAAAGTAGAGAGCTCCTACAATGAGCAGTTCTTC.

This clonotype has just one count. The J gene is TRBJ2-2, the V gene TRBV7-9; D ambiguous. The ends were cut back, 5 bases at V and 6 bases at J, with 16 bases in the middle. CDR1 and CDR2 (germline): SEHNR, FQNEAQ (reference sequence). The CDR3 totals 15 residues. CDR3 in DNA: TGTGCCAGCAGCCGCCGACAAACCTCCCCCGGGGAGCTGTTTTTT. Amino acid sequence: CASSRRQTSPGELFF.

This clonotype showed up just a few times. The gene calls are TRBV4-2 and TRBJ1-1; 7 nucleotides match TRBD1. The CDR3 totals 17 residues. Germline V CDR1 and CDR2: LGHNA, YNFKEQ. Trimming at V came to 3 bases and at J to 0 bases, leaving 10 bases not matched to a gene. CDR3 sequence reads: CASSQAPHGQVNTEAFF. The CDR3 DNA follows: TGTGCCAGCAGCCAGGCCCCACATGGACAGGTGAACACTGAAGCTTTCTTT.

This clonotype has more than one count but fewer than ten. V is TRBV6-5 and J is TRBJ2-7, with a possible D match to TRBD1 (6 bases). Trimming removed 6 bases at V and 5 bases at J, with 20 bases between. The CDR3 sequence is 15 residues long. CDR1 and CDR2 from the germline V gene are MNHEY and SVGAGI. CDR3: CASRRDTVGINEQYF. DNA of the CDR3: TGTGCCAGCAGACGGGACACGGTGGGAATAAACGAGCAGTACTTC.